A single T cell receptor (beta chain) is shown here with its context. Germline V gene sequence: CDR1 KGHSH, CDR2 LQKENI. The CDR3 consists of 17 residues. Unmatched junction bases numbered 6, after V lost 0 bases and J lost 2 bases. Method: immunoSEQ multiplex PCR; TCRdb's copy keeps in-frame clones and lacks some. Of roughly 130,000 clones listed, approximately 85% are singletons. These data are taken from a study of T cell responses to AZD1222 COVID-19 vaccine. This sequence joins TRBV18 and TRBJ2-1, with 8 bases that match TRBD2. This specimen consisted of peripheral blood, obtained on day 0 of MenACWY control vaccination. The sequence derives from an adult in good health. CDR3 in DNA: TGTGCCAGCTCACCACCCCTGAGCGGGAGAGCCTACAATGAGCAGTTCTTC. Its protein is CASSPPLSGRAYNEQFF.